One TCR beta chain is described in this entry. This record comes from a study of ipilimumab plus nivolumab after autologous stem cell transplantation. Study at large: Median doses per patient: 4 or 5 ipilimumab, under 10 nivolumab. The myeloma group: high-risk transplant-naive, or relapse within 3 years after first autologous transplant.

Ipilimumab, 1 mg/kg, started 14 to 28 days after autologous transplant. Through week 26, nivolumab 3 mg/kg IV was given weeks 1, 4, 7, 10, then biweekly. V was clipped by 4 bases and J by 6 bases; unmatched bases: 12. Germline V CDR1 and CDR2: ENHRY, SYGVKD. The CDR3 runs to 17 residues. The table came from immunoSEQ multiplex PCR; TCRdb's copy has only in-frame clones and leaves some out. This table holds about 47,000 clones, approximately 90% found once. The chain combines TRBV10-3 with TRBJ2-3; 11 bases are shared with TRBD2. This sample comprised PBMCs, obtained in a trial of ipilimumab plus nivolumab as post-transplant consolidation. This receptor was taken from a male donor with multiple myeloma. The CDR3 coding sequence is TGTGCCATCAGTGGAACTAACCCGGGACTAGCGGCGGATACGCAGTATTTT. Translation: CAISGTNPGLAADTQYF.